This T cell receptor (beta chain) was retrieved from a study of blood T cell repertoires in COVID-19. Looking at the study overall: In each case, the material was cDNA or gDNA derived from T cells, B-cell-depleted T cells, or PBMCs.

Method: immunoSEQ multiplex PCR; TCRdb's copy keeps in-frame clones and lacks some. The table lists 200,000 to 250,000 clones, roughly 84% of them singletons. Losses at the gene ends were 0 bases for V and 6 bases for J; bases not matched to a gene: 2. This CDR3 is built from 14 residues. Germline assignment: CDR1 SGHRS and CDR2 YFSETQ. The receptor comes from a man in his thirties or forties with active or convalescent COVID-19. The chain recombines TRBV5-1 with TRBJ1-4; 7 positions agree with TRBD1. Sequencing was carried out using peripheral blood. CDR3 DNA: TGCGCCAGCAGCTTGGGAGGGGGCCATGAAAAACTGTTTTTT. Translation gives CASSLGGGHEKLFF. The whole variable domain, filled in from reference TRBV5-1 and TRBJ1-4, reads KAGVTQTPRYLIKTRGQQVTLSCSPISGHRSVSWYQQTPGQGLQFLFEYFSETQRNKGNFPGRFSGRQFSNSRSEMNVSTLELGDSALYLCASSLGGGHEKLFFGSGTQLSVL.